The T cell receptor (beta chain) under discussion was sequenced for a study of blood T cell repertoires in COVID-19. Study-wide context: There were acute and convalescent COVID-19 samples, and they came from the United States, Italy and Spain. Nucleic acid was either cDNA or gDNA, and it came from T cells, B-cell-depleted T cells, or PBMCs.

The CDR3 covers 16 residues. The J segment lost 2 bases and the V segment lost 0 bases, leaving 5 bases of the junction unmatched. Germline V lookup: CDR1 SGDLS, CDR2 YYNGEE. Per the authors' pipeline: The authors estimated nucleated cell counts from reference gene primer amplification. Produced via immunoSEQ multiplex PCR; TCRdb's table is partial and in-frame only. V, J and clone size were drawn from that table, and D and trimming were deduced from the DNA. The data hold around 100,000 clones, with 84% observed a single time. This receptor was taken from a human donor in a cohort sampled during active COVID-19. The gene calls are TRBV9 and TRBJ2-3; 8 bases match TRBD2. Sequenced sample: peripheral blood. The CDR3 loop reads CASSVGLAGLTDTQYF. In DNA form, the CDR3 reads TGTGCCAGCAGCGTAGGGCTAGCGGGCCTCACAGATACGCAGTATTTT.